The rows below give T cell receptor beta chains drawn from one sample of a study of blood T cell repertoires in COVID-19. TCRdb's table, derived via immunoSEQ multiplex PCR, lists solely in-frame clones and lacks some. The repertoire holds some 290,000 clones, 81% seen once, with less than 3% in the top ten. What was sequenced was peripheral blood. All receptors come from a woman in her sixties with active or convalescent COVID-19. The CDR3 runs from the conserved cysteine through the conserved F or W. The D gene is left open where the match is weak. Not all rows give a size; the values are once, few, many and, for expanded clones, a class.

cdr3_nt cdr3_aa j_call clone_size v_call cdr3_length d_call
TGTGCCAGCAGCTTTTCCCGCGGGGGGCCGTCTCTTTACAATGAGCAGTTCTTC CASSFSRGGPSLYNEQFF TRBJ2-1 NA TRBV7-9 18 TRBD2
TGTGCCAGTAGTAATAGTAGGACAGGTCGCGCTGGGGCCAACGTCCTGACTTTC CASSNSRTGRAGANVLTF TRBJ2-6 NA TRBV19 18 TRBD1
TGCGCCAGCAGCCGAATCATAGGATCAGGGGACGAGCAGTACTTC CASSRIIGSGDEQYF TRBJ2-7 NA TRBV5-1 15 NA
TGTGCCAGTAGTTCTCCAGGTGGCAGGTACACTGAAGCTTTCTTT CASSSPGGRYTEAFF TRBJ1-1 NA TRBV19 15 NA
TGTGCCAGTAGGTATCCGGGTCCTGGTAGGGGCTACACCTTC CASRYPGPGRGYTF TRBJ1-2 NA TRBV25-1 14 NA
TGTGCCAGCAGCTTCCCAGGCGGGAGTGCCGGAGATACGCAGTATTTT CASSFPGGSAGDTQYF TRBJ2-3 NA TRBV7-3 16 TRBD2
TGTGCCAGCAGCTTGGGACAGAAGAACACTGAAGCTTTCTTT CASSLGQKNTEAFF TRBJ1-1 NA TRBV5-5 14 NA
TGTGCCAGCAGAGGGGACAGGGGGTCCTTTTACGAGCAGTACTTC CASRGDRGSFYEQYF TRBJ2-7 NA TRBV11-1 15 TRBD1
TGTGCCATCGGCAGGGGGAGGAACACTGAAGCTTTCTTT CAIGRGRNTEAFF TRBJ1-1 NA TRBV10-3 13 TRBD1
TGTGCCAGCACGGAACTAGCGGGGGTAGAGACCCAGTACTTC CASTELAGVETQYF TRBJ2-5 NA TRBV2 14 TRBD2
TGTGCCAGTGGGAGCGCGGGCAGGGGAATGGGTCAGCCCCAGCATTTT CASGSAGRGMGQPQHF TRBJ1-5 NA TRBV19 16 NA
TGTGCCAGCGGAGGACAGGTCAACACCGGGGAGCTGTTTTTT CASGGQVNTGELFF TRBJ2-2 NA TRBV14 14 TRBD1
TGTGCCAGTTCACTTTGGGCTAGCGGGGTGACCGGGGAGCTGTTTTTT CASSLWASGVTGELFF TRBJ2-2 few TRBV27 16 TRBD2
TGCGCCAGCAGCCTCGGACCCGGGGGGGAGACCCAGTACTTC CASSLGPGGETQYF TRBJ2-5 once TRBV5-1 14 TRBD2
TGTGCCAGCAGCCAAGTAGGGAATAGGGGGCAGAGGAGGGCCTACGAGCAGTACTTC CASSQVGNRGQRRAYEQYF TRBJ2-7 NA TRBV3-1/TRBV3-2 19 NA
TGTGCCAGCAGTACAGGGGGCACTAATCAGCCCCAGCATTTT CASSTGGTNQPQHF TRBJ1-5 few TRBV3-1/TRBV3-2 14 TRBD1
TGTGCTAGTGGTTACTCCGTCGGGGGCAATCAGCCCCAGCATTTT CASGYSVGGNQPQHF TRBJ1-5 NA TRBV12-5 15 NA
TGTGCCAGCAGCCAAGATCGGAGACTAGCCCTCTACGAGCAGTACTTC CASSQDRRLALYEQYF TRBJ2-7 NA TRBV14 16 TRBD2
TGTGCCAGCAGTTACTCGCCGGGACTAGTCTACGAGCAGTACTTC CASSYSPGLVYEQYF TRBJ2-7 NA TRBV6-5 15 TRBD2
TGTGCCAGCAGTCCGAGGACTGAAGCTTTCTTT CASSPRTEAFF TRBJ1-1 NA TRBV6-6 11 NA
TGTGCCAGCAGCTTGGCCAGCAGGGATGGCTACACCTTC CASSLASRDGYTF TRBJ1-2 NA TRBV5-4 13 NA
TGTGCCAGCAAAATATCCCCGAACACCGGGGAGCTGTTTTTT CASKISPNTGELFF TRBJ2-2 NA TRBV11-2 14 NA
TGTGCCATCAGTGAGTCTCTTCGGGACAGGGGACCCACACAAGACGGCTACACCTTC CAISESLRDRGPTQDGYTF TRBJ1-2 once TRBV10-3 19 TRBD1
TGTGCCAGCAGCCAAGGCGCGATCTATGGCTACACCTTC CASSQGAIYGYTF TRBJ1-2 NA TRBV3-1/TRBV3-2 13 NA
TGTGCCAGCAGCTTGATACCGGGACAGGGGAAAGAGACCCAGTACTTC CASSLIPGQGKETQYF TRBJ2-5 NA TRBV11-2 16 TRBD1
TGTGCCAGCAGGTCCTCTATTCATGAGCAGTTCTTC CASRSSIHEQFF TRBJ2-1 once TRBV25-1 12 NA
TGCGCCAGCAGCCAAGATCGTGTAGCGGGGTCCCAGTACTTC CASSQDRVAGSQYF TRBJ2-7 NA TRBV4-1 14 TRBD2
TGTGCCACCAGCAGGGAGAGGGGGCTAAATACGCAGTATTTT CATSRERGLNTQYF TRBJ2-3 few TRBV15 14 TRBD1
TGTGCCAGCAGCCCGCCCGGGACTAGCGGGCTGTTCTCCTACAATGAGCAGTTCTTC CASSPPGTSGLFSYNEQFF TRBJ2-1 NA TRBV5-8 19 TRBD2
TGTGCCAGCAGTTCCGGGACAGGGGGGCAGCCCCAGCATTTT CASSSGTGGQPQHF TRBJ1-5 few TRBV11-2 14 TRBD1
TGTGCCAGCAGACAGGAAGACTATGGCTACACCTTC CASRQEDYGYTF TRBJ1-2 once TRBV27 12 NA
TGTGCCAGCAGTGGGCGGGGAGACTATGGCTACACCTTC CASSGRGDYGYTF TRBJ1-2 NA TRBV2 13 NA
TGTGCCAGCAGCGTAGGGTCCGGGAGCCTGAACACTGAAGCTTTCTTT CASSVGSGSLNTEAFF TRBJ1-1 few TRBV9 16 NA